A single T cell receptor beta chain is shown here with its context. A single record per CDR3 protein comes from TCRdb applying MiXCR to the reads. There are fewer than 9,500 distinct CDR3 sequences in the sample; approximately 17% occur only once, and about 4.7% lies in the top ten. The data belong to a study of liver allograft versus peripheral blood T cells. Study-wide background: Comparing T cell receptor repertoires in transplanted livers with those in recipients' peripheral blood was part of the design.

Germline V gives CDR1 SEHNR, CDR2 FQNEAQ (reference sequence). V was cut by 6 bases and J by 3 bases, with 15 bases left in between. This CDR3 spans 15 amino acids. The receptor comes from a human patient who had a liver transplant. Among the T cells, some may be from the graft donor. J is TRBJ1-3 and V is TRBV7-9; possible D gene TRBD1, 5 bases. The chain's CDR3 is CASSSTTGDGNTIYF. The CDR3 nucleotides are TGTGCCAGCAGTTCCACCACGGGGGATGGAAACACCATATATTTT.